This TCR beta chain was retrieved from a study of blood T cell repertoires in COVID-19. About the research overall: The origin of the acute and convalescent COVID-19 samples was the United States, Italy and Spain. Nucleic acid was either cDNA or gDNA, and it came from T cells, B-cell-depleted T cells, or PBMCs.

Authors' analysis steps: Scientists estimated how many nucleated cells there were by amplifying reference gene primers. Sequenced by immunoSEQ multiplex PCR; TCRdb stores in-frame clones only, minus some. V and J calls and clone size are given by that table; D and trimming were obtained from the DNA. The top ten hold about 4.1% of the sample, which has fewer than 120,000 clones, 76% seen once. Germline V CDR1 and CDR2: SGHRS, YFSETQ. The CDR3 covers 16 residues. The ends lost 0 bases at V and 6 bases at J; junction bases unmatched: 10. This chain links TRBV5-1 with TRBJ1-2; 8 bases align to TRBD1. The sample comprised peripheral blood. The clonotype comes from a woman older than 75 with acute or convalescent COVID-19. This CDR3 reads CASSLGGQATIDGYTF. The CDR3 region has the DNA TGCGCCAGCAGCTTGGGGGGACAGGCAACAATTGATGGCTACACCTTC.